This TCR beta chain emerged from a study of shared clonotypes between healthy human individuals. Across the whole study: Samples came from two female and three male donors aged 18 to 49. The study's findings and limits: A generally larger estimated richness was seen in naive subsets than in memory subsets.

Splitting the CD4+ cells yielded a CD45RA+ naive subset and a CD45RA-negative memory subset. Germline V gene lookup returns CDR1 SGHAT and CDR2 FQNNGV. The CDR3 has 16 residues. Trimming cost V 5 bases and J 5 bases, with 19 bases left between them. This table comes from immunoSEQ multiplex PCR, and its TCRdb copy is limited to in-frame clones, with some not included. The sample records approximately 1,500,000 clones, approximately 96% being singletons. On this clone: As yet, its antigen is unknown.

The V call is TRBV11-2, the J call TRBJ2-1; D possibly matches TRBD1 or TRBD2 (6 bases each). This TCR was recovered from a young man in good health. Sequencing was done on a sample of naive CD4+ T cells sorted from blood. Subset here: CD45RA+ positively selected. CDR3 amino acids: CASSEKGGIPNNEQFF. The CDR3 DNA sequence: TGTGCCAGCAGCGAGAAGGGGGGAATCCCAAACAATGAGCAGTTCTTC.